Detailed here is one TCR beta chain. This specimen comes from a study of blood T cell repertoires in COVID-19. The V and J ends lost 4 bases and 9 bases respectively, with 18 bases between them. The CDR3 is made up of 15 amino acids. Germline V gives CDR1 MNHEY, CDR2 SMNVEV (reference sequence). This table comes from immunoSEQ multiplex PCR, and its TCRdb copy is limited to in-frame clones, with some not included. The sample records about 170,000 clones, about four fifths being singletons. Material: peripheral blood. This TCR came from a woman in her seventies who had recovered from COVID-19. V usage is TRBV27 and J usage is TRBJ2-2, with D possibly TRBD2 on 5 matching bases. The CDR3 nucleotides read TGTGCCAGCAGTTCCCCAGCGGTCCTTAGGCGGGAGCTGTTTTTT. This gives the protein CASSSPAVLRRELFF.